This TCR beta chain was sequenced in a study of breast tumors, draining lymph nodes, adjacent tissues (dated by TCRdb to about 2016). With regard to the full study: In breast cancer patients, the study compared the TCR beta repertoires of tumor, adjacent nontumor tissue and axillary lymph nodes. In human breast cancer, the study set out to assess how tumor, surrounding tissue and draining lymph node repertoires relate to one another and whether T cells might be exchanged between them. Study-wide findings and limitations: Tumor T-cell repertoires showed less diversity than lymph node repertoires and more diversity than nontumor tissue repertoires, and tumor T-cell repertoires showed preferential V and J gene usage. Rather than being directly demonstrated, the conclusion that tumor T cells originate in lymph nodes was presented as consistent with a hypothesis. A scenario in which most tumor T cells derive from the lymph node and then expand within tumor tissue was judged to be consistent with the data. The similarity between tumor and nontumor tissue repertoires was significantly greater in luminal-like breast cancer than in basal-like breast cancer.

This clonotype was picked up many times. Its antigen is still unknown. No base quality information exists; no much larger clone differs at one position. TCRdb records Illumina HiSeq 2000 as the sequencer. TCR beta chain libraries were generated through multiplex PCR amplification. The amplified TCR beta chain products were analyzed by high-throughput sequencing. Clones were called with MiXCR by TCRdb after fastp trimmed the public reads at Q25, and only in-frame beta chains were retained. Here each entry gathers all rows of one CDR3 protein and keeps the most common genes and DNA. The sample table shows tens of thousands of distinct CDR3 sequences, and about 40% are seen once. The ten largest clones represent roughly a tenth of the sample. Spanning cysteine to phenylalanine, the CDR3 consists of 15 amino acids. Solely the CDR3 DNA is kept, with 45 bases framed from the first base. Sequences LNHDA (CDR1) and SQIVND (CDR2) are obtained from the germline V gene (reference sequence). V lost 4 bases and J lost 4 bases; the stretch between them is 13 bases long.

The chain employs TRBV19 and TRBJ2-2; no confident D gene assignment can be made. The origin of this receptor is a female donor with breast cancer. Some clones in this sample may be carry-over from other donors' samples. The sample comprised breast tumor tissue. CDR3 loop: CASSRGGWGTGELFF. The DNA sequence is given as TGTGCCAGTAGTAGGGGTGGTTGGGGCACCGGGGAGCTGTTTTTT.